This T cell receptor (beta chain) appears in the sequencing data of a study of cytomegalovirus exposure and HLA in healthy donors. Study summary: It was reported in a later analysis that the 100 to 150 validation repertoires used the same platform as the approximately 670 first-cohort repertoires.

The CDR3 has 15 amino acids. CDR1 is SGHTA, CDR2 FQGTGA, per germline. Trimming took 5 bases from V and 3 from J, leaving 15 bases between them. In regard to this clone: Its target is unknown.

Study-level results: A list of roughly 180 TCR beta chains associated with cytomegalovirus was given. CMV antigen specificity of a few CMV-associated chains was confirmed in vitro. Across donors, most TCRs were seen rarely, yet some public ones were widespread.

Measured with immunoSEQ multiplex PCR; TCRdb has only the in-frame clones, and not every one. The sample consists of 150,000 or so clones, approximately 94% of them appearing once. The receptor was derived from a man between 18 and 35 years old in good health and CMV-seropositive. Sequencing was carried out using PBMCs. The rearrangement uses TRBV7-3 and TRBJ2-3; maybe TRBD1 (6 bases). The CDR3 DNA sequence: TGTGCCAGCAGCCAAACAGGGTTTGATACAGATACGCAGTATTTT. Amino acid sequence: CASSQTGFDTDTQYF.